The 5 T cell receptor beta chains below come from one sample, sequenced in a study of T cell changes during pregnancy in multiple sclerosis. Profiled with immunoSEQ multiplex PCR; TCRdb holds only in-frame clones, not every one. The sample has nearly 80,000 clones, around 94% seen once. The sample was CD4+ T cells from peripheral blood mononuclear cells, taken before pregnancy. All receptors derive from a female donor with multiple sclerosis, enrolled in a pregnancy study.

The V call is TRBV4-1, the J call TRBJ2-1; 8 nucleotides line up with TRBD2. V shed 4 bases, J shed 6 bases, and the junction held 5 bases outside the gene matches. Germline CDR1 is MGHRA and CDR2 is YSYEKL. CDR3 length equals 14 residues. CDR3 sequence (DNA): TGCGCCAGCAGCCGGCCCGGGACTAGCAATGAGCAGTTCTTC. It codes for CASSRPGTSNEQFF.

The V gene is TRBV5-6, the J gene TRBJ2-7, with 11 bases lining up with TRBD1. J lost 3 bases, V lost 2 bases, and 4 bases had no gene match. This CDR3 contains 15 residues. Germline V gene sequence: CDR1 SGHDT, CDR2 YYEEEE. DNA for the CDR3: TGTGCCAGCAGCTTAGGGACAGGGGGTATCTACGAGCAGTACTTC. Translating it yields CASSLGTGGIYEQYF.

This clone occurred once. This chain links TRBV30 with TRBJ1-2, with D perhaps TRBD1 (5 bases). This CDR3 is 15 amino acids long. V lost 3 bases and J 0 bases, leaving 14 bases between the germline ends. The V gene's germline CDR1 is GTSNPN and CDR2 SVGIG (reference sequence). The CDR3 loop reads CAWRAFQGSNYGYTF. CDR3 nucleotides: TGTGCCTGGAGGGCGTTTCAGGGCTCTAACTATGGCTACACCTTC. The full variable domain, completed using reference TRBV30 and TRBJ1-2, is SQTIHQWPATLVQPVGSPLSLECTVEGTSNPNLYWYRQAAGRGLQLLFYSVGIGQISSEVPQNLSASRPQDRQFILSSKKLLLSDSGFYLCAWRAFQGSNYGYTFGSGTRLTVV.

V is TRBV5-6 and J is TRBJ2-4, with 10 bases fitting TRBD2. Trimming took 2 bases from V and 0 from J; bases not matched to a gene: 8. Germline assignment: CDR1 SGHDT and CDR2 YYEEEE. CDR3 length: 18 residues. CDR3 sequence: CASSFSGGDPLAKNIQYF. The CDR3 coding sequence is TGTGCCAGCAGCTTCAGCGGGGGGGATCCATTAGCCAAAAACATTCAGTACTTC. Full variable domain (outside the CDR3, taken from reference TRBV5-6 and TRBJ2-4): DAGVTQSPTHLIKTRGQQVTLRCSPKSGHDTVSWYQQALGQGPQFIFQYYEEEERQRGNFPDRFSGHQFPNYSSELNVNALLLGDSALYLCASSFSGGDPLAKNIQYFGAGTRLSVL.

V gene TRBV5-1 combines with J gene TRBJ2-7; tentatively, D is TRBD1 (6 bases). V was pared by 7 bases and J by 5 bases, with 19 bases between. This CDR3 comprises 14 residues. Germline CDR1 is SGHRS and CDR2 is YFSETQ. The CDR3 DNA is TGCGCCAGCCGATTACTACAGGGTACCCACGAGCAGTACTTC. The encoded protein is CASRLLQGTHEQYF.